This TCR beta chain was recovered during a study of graft-versus-host responses after intestinal transplantation (dated by TCRdb to the early 2020s). For context, the study as a whole: The transplants that recipients got were multivisceral, liver-intestinal, or isolated intestinal. Samples from a few later patients were sequenced in-house on an Illumina MiSeq with MiXCR processing rather than by the commercial service. Alloreactive clones were identified by sequencing pre-transplant mixed lymphocyte reaction products and comparing them with unstimulated pre-transplant donor and recipient T cells. The cohort enrolled 20 to 30 intestinal transplant recipients, one of whom was a retransplant, and 3 patients without pretransplant specimens were excluded. A peak of at least 4% donor T cells among recipient peripheral blood mononuclear cells was the definition used for donor T cell macrochimerism. Every recipient was given anti-thymocyte globulin induction, then maintenance tacrolimus and steroids for 3 to 4 years. Graft-versus-host and host-versus-graft alloreactive T cell clones were tracked in the graft, circulation and bone marrow after intestinal transplantation using bulk TCR-beta CDR3 sequencing.

To prepare the library, the immunoSEQ multiplex PCR assay was applied. High-throughput TCR-beta CDR3 sequencing of genomic DNA from most patients was performed by Adaptive Biotechnologies. The original pipeline was this. TCR sequencing data for approximately 17 patients were retrieved from Adaptive's ImmunoSEQ software; a few other patients were processed with MiXCR and VDJtools. CDR3 nucleotide sequences shared between donor and recipient were removed because the origin of such sequences could not be assigned. To count as alloreactive, a clone needed at least 2-fold expansion over unstimulated cells and a minimum CFSE-low frequency of 0.002% (template counts) or 0.001% (read counts). Clones detected in sequenced pre-transplant spleen, lymph node, or MLR CFSE-low populations of the donor or recipient were defined as mappable. The cumulative frequency of alloreactive clones was calculated as a percentage of all sequences, weighted by copy number. TCRdb mirrors the immuneACCESS table, restricted to in-frame sequences. Some clones are absent from its copies; in checked studies, under half trace to an unresolved V gene, and the reason for the others is unknown. For V, J and clone size, that table is used; D and trimming come from the DNA. The sample table lists about 29,000 clones, around four fifths of them with a count of one. The top ten clonotypes cover approximately 3% of the sample.

Dithiothreitol, EDTA incubations and collagenase D digestion were used to isolate intraepithelial and lamina propria lymphocytes from graft specimens. Bulk TCR-beta sequencing was performed on serial intestinal graft biopsy specimens collected as late as 600 days after transplant. Broader findings and caveats from the paper: In patients with donor T cell macrochimerism, the allografts had high GvH to HvG T cell clonal ratios. The conclusions were limited by the relatively low number and heterogeneity of the intestinal transplant patients. GvH clones were detected in recipient bone marrow, and some of these GvH clones were observed earlier in ileal mucosa or blood, consistent with an intestinal mucosal origin. Early after transplant, peak levels of circulating GvH clones were found to be associated with declines in HvG clones.

Turning to this clone: Its antigen has not been determined. Base qualities were left out, and no much larger clone turns up one base away.

Its CDR3 holds 13 amino acids, cysteine through phenylalanine. Of the read, only the CDR3 DNA is kept; its 39 bases are in frame from base 1. In the germline V gene, CDR1 corresponds to SGDLS and CDR2 to YYNGEE. The junction shows trimming of 0 bases on V and 2 bases on J, plus 5 bases between the germline ends. The sequence derives from a human patient who received an intestinal transplant, so some T cells may come from the graft donor. The rearranged chain carries TRBV9 and TRBJ1-2; a confident D gene designation cannot be given. The material sequenced was ileum tissue, taken 98 days after intestinal transplantation. The DNA is TGTGCCAGCAGCGTAGCAGAAAACTATGGCTACACCTTC. It translates as CASSVAENYGYTF.